Following are 2 T cell receptor beta chains from one sample sequenced in a study of pediatric ulcerative colitis (dated by TCRdb to about 2019). During colonoscopy, one to two pinch biopsies were obtained from the rectum for research purposes. The library was built by means of the immunoSEQ multiplex PCR assay. Imported from immuneACCESS, the table was reduced by TCRdb to in-frame sequences with V and J called. These copies leave out some clones; in studies compared against another copy, an unresolved V gene accounts for under half, and the cause of the remainder is not known. Here the sample has around 37,000 clones; over 70% occur a single time. The ten largest clones add up to less than 10% of the sample. Sequenced input: gut tissue. The receptors originated from a boy between 10 and 17 years old with severe ulcerative colitis.

V usage is TRBV29-1 and J usage is TRBJ1-1; D may be TRBD1 (6 bases). The CDR3 is 15 amino acids. Germline V gene data show CDR1 as SQVTM and CDR2 as ANQGSEA. V lost 0 bases and J lost 5, with 16 bases in between. CDR3 DNA sequence: TGCAGCGTTGAAGATCGGAGAGGGGGAGGGACTGAAGCTTTCTTT. As protein: CSVEDRRGGGTEAFF.

There are a few counts of this clone. The chain recombines TRBV14 with TRBJ1-4; D not certain. The CDR3 sequence is 15 residues long. The V and J ends lost 2 bases and 0 bases respectively, with 7 bases between them. Per the germline V gene, CDR1 is SGHDN and CDR2 is FVKESK. CDR3 protein: CASSQRSTTNEKLFF. In DNA, the CDR3 is TGTGCCAGCAGCCAAAGGAGTACAACTAATGAAAAACTGTTTTTT.